Given below is one T cell receptor (beta chain) in context. This specimen comes from a study of blood T cell repertoires in COVID-19. Across the study: Whether acute or convalescent, the COVID-19 samples came from the United States, Italy and Spain. T cells, B-cell-depleted T cells, or PBMCs supplied cDNA or gDNA.

Original methodology: Nucleated cell number was recorded as an estimate derived from reference gene primer amplification. The data were produced by immunoSEQ multiplex PCR, yet TCRdb's version contains in-frame clones alone and is incomplete. Clone size and the V and J calls come from that table; the DNA yielded D and trimming. The data hold 200,000 to 250,000 clones, with 88% observed a single time. This CDR3 contains 14 residues. Germline V gives CDR1 LGHDT, CDR2 YNNKEL (reference sequence). V shed 3 bases and J shed 0 bases, with 6 bases lying between them. Specimen: peripheral blood. The V and J genes are TRBV3-1 (or the pseudogene TRBV3-2) and TRBJ1-3; D unclear. This TCR was recovered from a man between 65 and 80 years old with acute or convalescent COVID-19. CDR3 protein: CASSQEFSGNTIYF. CDR3 DNA sequence: TGTGCCAGCAGCCAGGAGTTCTCTGGAAACACCATATATTTT.